Following are 22 T cell receptor beta chains from one sample sequenced in a study of cytomegalovirus exposure and HLA in healthy donors. Researchers ran the PCR with 60 Vbeta and 13 Jbeta primers. Sequencing used immunoSEQ multiplex PCR; TCRdb keeps in-frame clones, though not all of them. The sample shows some 140,000 clones, about 80% of them seen only once. The sample was PBMCs. The receptors were gathered from a man aged 25 to 40 in good health and CMV-seropositive.

This clone was seen a few times. This sequence joins TRBV10-1 and TRBJ1-2, with TRBD1 identical over 8 bases. V shed 4 bases, J shed 2 bases, and the junction held 6 bases outside the gene matches. Germline-derived CDR1 and CDR2 are WNHNN and SYGVQD (reference sequence). The CDR3 is made up of 15 amino acids. CDR3 DNA: TGCGCCAGCAGTGTGGTTACAGGGGGAAACTATGGCTACACCTTC. It codes for CASSVVTGGNYGYTF.

This sequence joins TRBV15 and TRBJ2-7; 9 bases agree with TRBD1. The length of the CDR3 is 14 residues. The V segment lost 3 bases and the J segment 5 bases; nucleotides outside the gene matches: 5. From germline, CDR1 is LNHNV and CDR2 YYDKDF (reference sequence). Here the CDR3 reads CATSRTGGIDEQYF. The CDR3 bases are TGTGCCACCAGCAGGACAGGGGGTATTGACGAGCAGTACTTC.

The chain uses TRBV9 and TRBJ1-1; 7 bases line up with TRBD1. The CDR3 loop spans 13 amino acids. Trimming at V came to 3 bases and at J to 7 bases, leaving 6 bases not matched to a gene. Germline-derived CDR1 and CDR2 are SGDLS and YYNGEE. CDR3 residues: CASSGTRQGEAFF. The CDR3 DNA is TGTGCCAGCAGCGGAACTCGACAGGGTGAAGCTTTCTTT.

This clone was seen a handful of times. The J gene is TRBJ2-5, the V gene TRBV5-4; 7 bases map to TRBD2. The germline CDR1 and CDR2 sequences are SGHNT and YYREEE (reference sequence). The CDR3 runs to 15 residues. V trimming: 5 bases; J trimming: 5 bases; junction bases outside the gene matches: 12. The CDR3 DNA reads as TGTGCCAGCAGAGATGGGGCGGGAGAACAGGAGACCCAGTACTTC. This encodes CASRDGAGEQETQYF.

The V and J genes are TRBV28 and TRBJ1-2; 9 nucleotides agree with TRBD1. The CDR3 is 15 residues long. The V and J ends lost 5 bases and 4 bases, in that order; junction bases with no gene match: 8. CDR1 and CDR2 (germline): MDHEN, SYDVKM. DNA of the CDR3: TGTGCCAGCAGTCCTCGGGACAGGGCTGGCTATGGCTACACCTTC. Its translation is CASSPRDRAGYGYTF.

The CDR3 loop reads CASSYSGQGGYEQYF. The CDR3 region has the DNA TGTGCCAGCAGTTACTCGGGCCAAGGGGGCTACGAGCAGTACTTC. The chain is built from TRBV6-6 and TRBJ2-7; possibly TRBD1 for D (6 bases). Germline lookup yields CDR1 MNHNY and CDR2 SVGAGI (reference sequence). Deletions cut 0 bases from V and 3 bases from J, with 12 bases between. CDR3 length equals 15 residues.

This chain uses TRBV6-1 with TRBJ1-1; the D is unclear. The CDR3 covers 13 residues. The germline V gene has CDR1 MNHNS and CDR2 SASEGT. V lost 5 bases and J 7 bases, leaving 14 bases between the germline ends. This CDR3 is CASSSVSQSEAFF. The CDR3, as DNA: TGTGCCAGCAGTTCGGTATCACAGAGTGAAGCTTTCTTT.

V and J are TRBV27 and TRBJ2-1; TRBD2 might be the D (5 bases). Between the trimmed V and J ends, which lost 3 bases and 4 bases, there was a span of 7 bases. The CDR3 is 13 residues long. Germline CDR1 reads MNHEY; CDR2 reads SMNVEV (reference sequence). CDR3 bases: TGTGCCAGCAGTTTGCGGGTTTACAATGAGCAGTTCTTC. It yields the protein CASSLRVYNEQFF.

J is TRBJ2-3 and V is TRBV6-5; 8 bases agree with TRBD2. With V trimmed by 2 bases and J by 9 bases, 7 bases remained unmatched. This CDR3 contains 14 residues. Germline lookup yields CDR1 MNHEY and CDR2 SVGAGI. In DNA form, the CDR3 reads TGTGCCAGCAGTTACGACGGGACTAGGGCAACGCAGTATTTT. Encoded protein: CASSYDGTRATQYF.

This clone appeared once. This sequence joins TRBV7-2 and TRBJ1-6; TRBD1 matches at 7 bases. V shed 5 bases and J 6 bases; nucleotides not matched to a gene: 7. In germline, CDR1 is SGHTA, CDR2 FQGNSA. CDR3 length equals 15 residues. The CDR3 sequence is CASSRDRERNSPLHF. The CDR3 DNA follows: TGTGCCAGCAGCCGAGACAGGGAGCGTAATTCACCCCTCCACTTT.

V gene TRBV2 combines with J gene TRBJ1-1; a weak D match, TRBD1 (6 bases). Germline V CDR1 and CDR2: SNHLY, FYNNEI. Between the trimmed V and J ends, which lost 2 bases and 9 bases, there was a span of 13 bases. The CDR3 extends over 13 amino acids. CDR3 protein: CASSESGQRKAFF. The CDR3 nucleotides read TGTGCCAGCAGTGAATCAGGACAGAGAAAAGCTTTCTTT.

V gene TRBV13 combines with J gene TRBJ2-7; 9 nucleotides line up with TRBD2. The CDR3 sequence is 15 residues long. Unmatched junction bases numbered 9, after V lost 5 bases and J lost 4 bases. The germline V gene has CDR1 PRHDT and CDR2 FYEKMQ (reference sequence). CDR3 loop: CASSPPGLARYEQYF. The DNA for the CDR3 is TGTGCCAGCAGCCCCCCGGGACTAGCAAGGTACGAGCAGTACTTC.

The gene calls are TRBV5-1 and TRBJ1-5; D is possibly TRBD1 (6 bases). This CDR3 is 13 amino acids long. The germline V gene encodes CDR1 SGHRS and CDR2 YFSETQ. V lost 4 bases and J lost 7, with 12 bases in between. DNA of the CDR3: TGCGCCAGCAGCCCCCAGGGGTGGCAGCCCCAGCATTTT. The encoded protein is CASSPQGWQPQHF.

The chain recombines TRBV15 with TRBJ2-7; the match to TRBD2 covers 8 bases. The CDR3 loop spans 14 amino acids. With 1 base clipped from V and 5 bases from J, the junction kept 4 bases outside the gene matches. Germline V lookup: CDR1 LNHNV, CDR2 YYDKDF (reference sequence). CDR3 amino acids: CATSRGGTSNEQYF. For the CDR3, the DNA is TGTGCCACCAGCAGAGGGGGGACTAGTAACGAGCAGTACTTC. Using reference TRBV15 and TRBJ2-7 for the parts outside the CDR3, the full variable domain is DAMVIQNPRYQVTQFGKPVTLSCSQTLNHNVMYWYQQKSSQAPKLLFHYYDKDFNNEADTPDNFQSRRPNTSFCFLDIRSPGLGDTAMYLCATSRGGTSNEQYFGPGTRLTVT.

V is TRBV4-1 and J is TRBJ2-2; TRBD1 is a possible D gene (5 bases). The V end was cut by 4 bases, the J end by 1 base, with 10 bases between. The CDR3 has 15 residues. The V gene's germline CDR1 is MGHRA and CDR2 YSYEKL. The CDR3 coding sequence is TGCGCCAGCAGCCCCGCGGACATGAACACCGGGGAGCTGTTTTTT. Residues: CASSPADMNTGELFF.

The rearrangement uses TRBV19 and TRBJ2-3, with TRBD1 matching 7 bases. Germline assignment: CDR1 LNHDA and CDR2 SQIVND (reference sequence). This CDR3 is built from 14 residues. Trimming cost V 6 bases and J 0 bases; bases outside gene matches: 3. The CDR3: CASRHRGSTDTQYF. CDR3 coding DNA: TGTGCCAGTAGGCACAGGGGAAGCACAGATACGCAGTATTTT.

This rearrangement joins TRBV9 to TRBJ1-2; unclear D gene. V lost 4 bases to trimming and J lost 4 bases, with 14 bases between them. Looked up from germline, CDR1 is SGDLS and CDR2 is YYNGEE. CDR3 length: 14 residues. The CDR3 coding sequence is TGTGCCAGCAGCCCAATCTCGGGTTTCTATGGCTACACCTTC. Protein: CASSPISGFYGYTF. Full variable domain (missing parts from reference TRBV9 and TRBJ1-2): DSGVTQTPKHLITATGQRVTLRCSPRSGDLSVYWYQQSLDQGLQFLIQYYNGEERAKGNILERFSAQQFPDLHSELNLSSLELGDSALYFCASSPISGFYGYTFGSGTRLTVV.

In DNA, the CDR3 is TGTGCCAGCAGCCAAGATCTGAGAGGGGGATTTCAGTTCTTC. This sequence encodes CASSQDLRGGFQFF. This chain connects TRBV4-2 to TRBJ2-1; tentative D call: TRBD1 (6 bases). Trimming left V 0 bases short and J 13 bases short, with 16 bases between. The CDR3 covers 14 residues. CDR1 is LGHNA, CDR2 YNFKEQ, per germline.

CDR3 residues: CATTGTSNTEAFF. The CDR3 DNA is TGTGCCACCACAGGTACTTCGAACACTGAAGCTTTCTTT. The J gene is TRBJ1-1, the V gene TRBV15, with unresolved D. Germline CDR1 is LNHNV and CDR2 is YYDKDF (reference sequence). Trimming left V 7 bases short and J 1 base short, with 10 bases between. The CDR3 contains 13 residues.

The chain joins TRBV30 to TRBJ2-7, with 9 bases identical to TRBD1. The CDR3 length is 14 residues. The V and J ends lost 3 bases and 2 bases, in that order; junction bases with no gene match: 5. The germline V gene encodes CDR1 GTSNPN and CDR2 SVGIG (reference sequence). In DNA, the CDR3 is TGTGCCTGGAGCTCCGGGACAGGGCCCTACGAGCAGTACTTC. Translated: CAWSSGTGPYEQYF.

The rearrangement links TRBV4-2 to TRBJ1-2; D unclear. Germline V CDR1 and CDR2: LGHNA, YNFKEQ. The CDR3 totals 14 residues. Trimming shortened V by 1 base and J by 5 bases, and 11 bases separated the two germline ends. This chain's CDR3 is CASSQVSDGYGYTF. CDR3 nucleotides: TGTGCCAGCAGCCAAGTTAGTGACGGGTATGGCTACACCTTC.

The rearrangement links TRBV19 to TRBJ2-1; 7 bases align to TRBD2. Per germline, CDR1 LNHDA and CDR2 SQIVND (reference sequence). The CDR3 contains 15 residues. The V segment lost 1 base and the J segment 4 bases; nucleotides outside the gene matches: 4. For the CDR3, the DNA is TGTGCCAGTAGTATAGTTGGGACTAAATACAATGAGCAGTTCTTC. It codes for CASSIVGTKYNEQFF. Supplemented by reference TRBV19 and TRBJ2-1, the full variable domain reads DGGITQSPKYLFRKEGQNVTLSCEQNLNHDAMYWYRQDPGQGLRLIYYSQIVNDFQKGDIAEGYSVSREKKESFPLTVTSAQKNPTAFYLCASSIVGTKYNEQFFGPGTRLTVL.